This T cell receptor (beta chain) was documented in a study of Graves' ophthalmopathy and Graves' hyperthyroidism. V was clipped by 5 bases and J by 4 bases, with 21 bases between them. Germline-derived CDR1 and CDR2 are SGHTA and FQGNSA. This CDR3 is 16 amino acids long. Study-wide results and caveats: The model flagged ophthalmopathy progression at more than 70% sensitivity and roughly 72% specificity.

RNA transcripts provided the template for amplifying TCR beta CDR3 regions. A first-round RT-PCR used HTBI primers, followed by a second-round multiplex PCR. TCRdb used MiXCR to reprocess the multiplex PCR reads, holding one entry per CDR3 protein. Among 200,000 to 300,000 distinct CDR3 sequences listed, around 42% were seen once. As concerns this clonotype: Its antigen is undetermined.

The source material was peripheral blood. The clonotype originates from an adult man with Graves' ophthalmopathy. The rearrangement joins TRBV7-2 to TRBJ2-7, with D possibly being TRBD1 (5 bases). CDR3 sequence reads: CASSPSSRTQEYEQYF. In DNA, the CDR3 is TGTGCCAGCAGCCCCTCCTCTAGGACACAAGAATACGAGCAGTACTTC.